These 9 T cell receptor beta chains were all obtained from the same sample, sequenced in a study of cytomegalovirus exposure and HLA in healthy donors. The PCR ran on 60 Vbeta and 13 Jbeta primers. Measured with immunoSEQ multiplex PCR; TCRdb has only the in-frame clones, and not every one. This sample has around 160,000 clones, with about 77% found just once. Specimen: PBMCs. The receptors were gathered from a young man in good health and CMV-seropositive.

A single count supports this clone. The chain is built from TRBV5-4 and TRBJ2-3, with D possibly being TRBD1 (6 bases). With 4 bases removed from V and 1 base from J, the gap between germline ends came to 7 bases. Per germline, CDR1 SGHNT and CDR2 YYREEE (reference sequence). CDR3 length: 13 residues. This chain's CDR3 is CASSAGGTDTQYF. Here the CDR3 DNA reads TGTGCCAGCAGCGCAGGGGGCACAGATACGCAGTATTTT.

The rearrangement uses TRBV5-1 and TRBJ1-1; a possible D gene is TRBD1 (5 bases). Germline CDR1 SGHRS, CDR2 YFSETQ. V gave up 4 bases and J gave up 0 bases, with 19 bases separating them. CDR3 length equals 17 residues. As DNA, the CDR3 is TGCGCCAGCAGCCCGCGCGCTGAGACAGAAATGAACACTGAAGCTTTCTTT. Amino acid sequence: CASSPRAETEMNTEAFF.

This clone was detected only a few times. V and J are TRBV4-3 and TRBJ1-2; the D gene is possibly TRBD1 (6 bases). The CDR3 totals 14 residues. Germline CDR1 reads LGHNA; CDR2 reads YSLEER. V lost 1 base and J lost 7, with 13 bases in between. The CDR3: CASSQVRGISGYTF. The CDR3, as DNA: TGCGCCAGCAGCCAAGTCAGGGGAATAAGTGGCTACACCTTC.

The V call is TRBV5-4, the J call TRBJ2-7; 8 positions agree with TRBD2. CDR3 length: 14 residues. CDR1 is SGHNT and CDR2 is YYREEE in the germline V gene (reference sequence). The junction had 4 bases not matched to a gene; V was cut back by 1 base and J by 4 bases. The CDR3 nucleotides read TGTGCCAGCAGCTTGAGCGGGAGTAAGTACGAGCAGTACTTC. It encodes CASSLSGSKYEQYF.

The V gene is TRBV6-5, the J gene TRBJ1-1; TRBD1 matches at 8 bases. CDR3 length: 14 residues. The junction had 7 bases not matched to a gene; V was cut back by 5 bases and J by 5 bases. Germline V CDR1 and CDR2: MNHEY, SVGAGI. The CDR3 nucleotides are TGTGCCAGCAGTGCAGGACAGGGTTGGACTGAAGCTTTCTTT. Translation: CASSAGQGWTEAFF.

In its sample, this clone was seen a few times. No conserved phenylalanine or tryptophan ends this CDR3, so it is likely a read error. This chain connects TRBV6-4 to TRBJ1-6; D remains ambiguous. This CDR3 is 17 amino acids long. Germline V gene lookup returns CDR1 MRHNA and CDR2 SNTAGT. The V end lost 0 bases, the J end lost 0 bases, and 9 bases lay between the germline ends. Written as DNA, the CDR3 is TGTGCCAGCAGTGACTCGGACGGACTCTCCTATAATTCACCCCTCCACCTT. Amino acid sequence: CASSDSDGLSYNSPLHL.

This chain links TRBV30 with TRBJ2-1; 13 bases line up with TRBD2. The CDR3 is 17 amino acids. Germline V gene data show CDR1 as GTSNPN and CDR2 as SVGIG (reference sequence). J was trimmed by 2 bases and V by 5 bases; bases with no gene match: 9. The CDR3 DNA sequence: TGTGCCTGGTGGACTAGCGGGAGCTACGGAGCCTACAATGAGCAGTTCTTC. Its protein product is CAWWTSGSYGAYNEQFF.

The CDR3 nucleotides read TGTGCCAGCAGTTTCCTCCGGGACAGAGGGGCTGAAGCTTTCTTT. Encoded protein: CASSFLRDRGAEAFF. This chain connects TRBV27 to TRBJ1-1; TRBD1 matches 7 bases. V lost 3 bases, J lost 6 bases, and 10 bases stayed unmatched. Germline-derived CDR1 and CDR2 are MNHEY and SMNVEV (reference sequence). The CDR3 spans 15 residues.

The chain couples TRBV7-2 to TRBJ2-2; possible D gene TRBD2, 7 bases. V was cut by 3 bases and J by 4 bases, with 12 bases left in between. CDR1 is SGHTA and CDR2 is FQGNSA in the germline V gene. This CDR3 region has 15 residues. In DNA, the CDR3 is TGTGCCAGCAGCTTTAGTGGGGGGGCCACCGGGGAGCTGTTTTTT. Translated: CASSFSGGATGELFF.